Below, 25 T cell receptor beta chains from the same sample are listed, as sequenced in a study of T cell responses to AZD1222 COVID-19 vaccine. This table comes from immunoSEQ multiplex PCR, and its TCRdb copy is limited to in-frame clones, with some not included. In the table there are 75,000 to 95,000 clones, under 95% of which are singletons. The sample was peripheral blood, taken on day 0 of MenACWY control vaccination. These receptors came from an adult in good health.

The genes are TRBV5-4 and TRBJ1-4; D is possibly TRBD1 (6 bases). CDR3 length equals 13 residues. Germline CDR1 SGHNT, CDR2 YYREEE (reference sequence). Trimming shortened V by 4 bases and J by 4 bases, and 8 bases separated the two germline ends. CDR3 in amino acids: CASSGQNNEKLFF. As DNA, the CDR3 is TGTGCCAGCAGCGGACAGAATAATGAAAAACTGTTTTTT.

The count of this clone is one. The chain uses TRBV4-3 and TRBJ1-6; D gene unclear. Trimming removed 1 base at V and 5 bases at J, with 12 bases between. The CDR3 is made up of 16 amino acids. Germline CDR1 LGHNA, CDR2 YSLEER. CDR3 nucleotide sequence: TGCGCCAGCAGCCAAGCATCCAAGCCGGATAATTCACCCCTCCACTTT. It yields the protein CASSQASKPDNSPLHF.

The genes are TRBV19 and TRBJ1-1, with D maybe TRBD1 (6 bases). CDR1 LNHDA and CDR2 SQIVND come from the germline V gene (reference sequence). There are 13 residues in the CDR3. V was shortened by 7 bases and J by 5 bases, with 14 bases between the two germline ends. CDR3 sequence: CASTVDSATEAFF. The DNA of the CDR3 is TGTGCCAGTACTGTGGACAGTGCAACTGAAGCTTTCTTT.

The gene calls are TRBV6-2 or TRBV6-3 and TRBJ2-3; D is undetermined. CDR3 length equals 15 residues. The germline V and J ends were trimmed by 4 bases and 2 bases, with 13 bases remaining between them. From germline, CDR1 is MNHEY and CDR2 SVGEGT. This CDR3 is CASSLTLGSTDTQYF. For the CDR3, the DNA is TGTGCCAGCAGTTTGACTCTTGGTTCCACAGATACGCAGTATTTT.

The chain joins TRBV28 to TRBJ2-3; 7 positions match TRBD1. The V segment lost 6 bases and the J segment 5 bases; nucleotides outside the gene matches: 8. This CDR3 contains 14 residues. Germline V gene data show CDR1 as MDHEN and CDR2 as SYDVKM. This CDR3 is CASRGSHRGDTQYF. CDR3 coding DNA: TGTGCCAGCAGGGGAAGTCACAGGGGAGATACGCAGTATTTT.

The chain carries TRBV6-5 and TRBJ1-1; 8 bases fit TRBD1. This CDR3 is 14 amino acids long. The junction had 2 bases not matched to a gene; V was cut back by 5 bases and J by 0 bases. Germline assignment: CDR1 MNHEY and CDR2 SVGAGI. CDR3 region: CASSRQGMNTEAFF. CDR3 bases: TGTGCCAGCAGTCGACAGGGGATGAACACTGAAGCTTTCTTT.

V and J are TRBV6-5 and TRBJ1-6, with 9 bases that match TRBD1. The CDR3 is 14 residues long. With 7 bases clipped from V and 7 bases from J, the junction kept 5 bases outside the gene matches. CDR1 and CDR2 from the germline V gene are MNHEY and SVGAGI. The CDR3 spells CASNRQGENSPLHF. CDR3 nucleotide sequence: TGTGCCAGCAATAGACAGGGGGAGAATTCACCCCTCCACTTT.

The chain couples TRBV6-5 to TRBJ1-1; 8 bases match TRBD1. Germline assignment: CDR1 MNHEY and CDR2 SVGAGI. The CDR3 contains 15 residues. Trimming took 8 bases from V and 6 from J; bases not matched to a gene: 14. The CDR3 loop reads CASLYYDRGFPEAFF. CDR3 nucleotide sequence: TGTGCCAGCCTATACTATGACAGGGGCTTCCCTGAAGCTTTCTTT.

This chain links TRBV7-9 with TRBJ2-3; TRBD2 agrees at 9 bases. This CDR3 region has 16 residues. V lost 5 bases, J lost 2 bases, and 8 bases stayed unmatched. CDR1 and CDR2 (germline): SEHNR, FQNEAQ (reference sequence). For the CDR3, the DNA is TGTGCCAGCAGCCCCACTCTAGCGGGGTACACAGATACGCAGTATTTT. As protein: CASSPTLAGYTDTQYF.

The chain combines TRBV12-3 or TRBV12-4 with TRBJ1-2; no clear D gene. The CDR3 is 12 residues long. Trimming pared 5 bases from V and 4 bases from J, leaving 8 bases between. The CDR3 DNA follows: TGTGCCAGCAGTGAGCGTACCTATGGCTACACCTTC. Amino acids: CASSERTYGYTF.

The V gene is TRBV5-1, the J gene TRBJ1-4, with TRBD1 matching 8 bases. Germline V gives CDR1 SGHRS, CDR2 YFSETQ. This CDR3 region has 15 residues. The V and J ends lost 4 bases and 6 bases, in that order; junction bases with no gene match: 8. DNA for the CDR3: TGCGCCAGCAGCGCCTCGGTGACAGGGGATGAAAAACTGTTTTTT. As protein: CASSASVTGDEKLFF.

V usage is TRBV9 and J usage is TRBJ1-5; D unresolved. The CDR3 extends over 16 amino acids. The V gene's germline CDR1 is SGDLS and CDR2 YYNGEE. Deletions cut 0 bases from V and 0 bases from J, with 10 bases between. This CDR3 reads CASSVGAENSNQPQHF. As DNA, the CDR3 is TGTGCCAGCAGCGTAGGGGCAGAGAATAGCAATCAGCCCCAGCATTTT.

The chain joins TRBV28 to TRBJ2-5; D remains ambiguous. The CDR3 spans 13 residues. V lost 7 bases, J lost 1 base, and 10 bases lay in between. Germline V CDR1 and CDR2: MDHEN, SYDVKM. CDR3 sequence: CASTVTPQETQYF. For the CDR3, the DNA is TGTGCCAGCACCGTGACACCCCAAGAGACCCAGTACTTC. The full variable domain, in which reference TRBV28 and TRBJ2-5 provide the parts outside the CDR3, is DVKVTQSSRYLVKRTGEKVFLECVQDMDHENMFWYRQDPGLGLRLIYFSYDVKMKEKGDIPEGYSVSREKKERFSLILESASTNQTSMYLCASTVTPQETQYFGPGTRLLVL.

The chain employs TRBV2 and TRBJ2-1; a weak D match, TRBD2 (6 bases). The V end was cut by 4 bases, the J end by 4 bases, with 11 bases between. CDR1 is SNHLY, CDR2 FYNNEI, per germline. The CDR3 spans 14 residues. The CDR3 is CASSVRREYNEQFF. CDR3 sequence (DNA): TGTGCCAGCAGTGTCCGACGGGAGTACAATGAGCAGTTCTTC.

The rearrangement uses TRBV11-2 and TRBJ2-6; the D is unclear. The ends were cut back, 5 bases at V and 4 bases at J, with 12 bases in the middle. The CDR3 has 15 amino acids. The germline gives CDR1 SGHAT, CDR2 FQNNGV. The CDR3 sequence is CASSAFRVGANVLTF. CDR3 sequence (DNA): TGTGCCAGCAGCGCCTTCCGGGTGGGGGCCAACGTCCTGACTTTC. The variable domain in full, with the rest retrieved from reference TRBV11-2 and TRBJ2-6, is EAGVAQSPRYKIIEKRQSVAFWCNPISGHATLYWYQQILGQGPKLLIQFQNNGVVDDSQLPKDRFSAERLKGVDSTLKIQPAKLEDSAVYLCASSAFRVGANVLTFGAGSRLTVL.

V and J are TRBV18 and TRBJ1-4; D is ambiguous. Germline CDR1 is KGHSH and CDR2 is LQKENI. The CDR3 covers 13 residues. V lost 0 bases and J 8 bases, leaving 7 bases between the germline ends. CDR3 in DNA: TGTGCCAGCTCACCACCGGCTCCAGAAAAACTGTTTTTT. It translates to CASSPPAPEKLFF.

In DNA, the CDR3 is TGTGCCAGCAGCGTTTCGCAGGGATACCAGCCCCAGCATTTT. Residues: CASSVSQGYQPQHF. The rearrangement uses TRBV5-8 and TRBJ1-5; D perhaps matches TRBD1 (5 bases). Trimming took 4 bases from V and 7 from J, leaving 15 bases between them. This CDR3 is 14 amino acids long. The germline CDR1 and CDR2 sequences are SGHTS and YDEGEE.

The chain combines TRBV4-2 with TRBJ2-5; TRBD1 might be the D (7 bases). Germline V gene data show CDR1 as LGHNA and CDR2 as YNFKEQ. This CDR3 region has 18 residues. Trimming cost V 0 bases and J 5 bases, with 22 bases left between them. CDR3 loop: CASSQDPQGGGWQETQYF. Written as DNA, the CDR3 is TGTGCCAGCAGCCAAGATCCCCAGGGGGGAGGTTGGCAGGAGACCCAGTACTTC.

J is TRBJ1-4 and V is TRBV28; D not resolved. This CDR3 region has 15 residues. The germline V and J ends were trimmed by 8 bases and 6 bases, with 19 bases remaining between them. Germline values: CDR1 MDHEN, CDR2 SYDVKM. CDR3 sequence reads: CASGGNASGDEKLFF. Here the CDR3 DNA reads TGTGCCAGCGGTGGGAACGCCTCCGGGGATGAAAAACTGTTTTTT.

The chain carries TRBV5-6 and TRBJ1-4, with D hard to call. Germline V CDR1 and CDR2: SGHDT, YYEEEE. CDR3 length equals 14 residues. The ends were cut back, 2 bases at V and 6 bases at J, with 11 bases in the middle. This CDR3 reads CASSLIQQYEKLFF. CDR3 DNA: TGTGCCAGCAGCTTAATCCAACAGTATGAAAAACTGTTTTTT.

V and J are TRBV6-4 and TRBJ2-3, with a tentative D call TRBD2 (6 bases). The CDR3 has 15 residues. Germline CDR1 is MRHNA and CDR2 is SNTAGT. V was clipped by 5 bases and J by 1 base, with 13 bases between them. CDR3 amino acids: CASSPLSGGTDTQYF. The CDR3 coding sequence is TGTGCCAGCAGTCCCCTATCGGGAGGCACAGATACGCAGTATTTT.

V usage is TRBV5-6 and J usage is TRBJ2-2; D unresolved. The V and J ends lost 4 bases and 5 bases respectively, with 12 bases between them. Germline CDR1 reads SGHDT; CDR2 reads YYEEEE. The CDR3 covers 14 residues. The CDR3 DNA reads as TGTGCCAGCAGCCGCCCACAATATACCGGGGAGCTGTTTTTT. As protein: CASSRPQYTGELFF. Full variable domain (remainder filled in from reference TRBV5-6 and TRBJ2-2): DAGVTQSPTHLIKTRGQQVTLRCSPKSGHDTVSWYQQALGQGPQFIFQYYEEEERQRGNFPDRFSGHQFPNYSSELNVNALLLGDSALYLCASSRPQYTGELFFGEGSRLTVL.

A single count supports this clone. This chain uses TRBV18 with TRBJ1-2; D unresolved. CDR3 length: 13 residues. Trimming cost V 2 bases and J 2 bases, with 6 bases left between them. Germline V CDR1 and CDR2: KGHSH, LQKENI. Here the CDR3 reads CASSPRENYGYTF. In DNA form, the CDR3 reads TGTGCCAGCTCACCAAGAGAAAACTATGGCTACACCTTC.

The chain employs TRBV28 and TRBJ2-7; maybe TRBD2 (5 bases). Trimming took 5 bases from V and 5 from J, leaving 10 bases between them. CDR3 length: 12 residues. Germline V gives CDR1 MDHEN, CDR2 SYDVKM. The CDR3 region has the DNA TGTGCCAGCAGTCAGGTGAGGGACGAGCAGTACTTC. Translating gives CASSQVRDEQYF.

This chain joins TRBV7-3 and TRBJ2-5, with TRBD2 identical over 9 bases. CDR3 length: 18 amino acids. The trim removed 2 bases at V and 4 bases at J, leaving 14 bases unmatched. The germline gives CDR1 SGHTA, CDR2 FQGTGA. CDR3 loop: CASSLWGVTSGRAETQYF. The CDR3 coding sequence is TGTGCCAGCAGCTTATGGGGAGTAACTAGCGGGCGTGCAGAGACCCAGTACTTC.